This T cell receptor beta chain appears in the sequencing data of a study of cytomegalovirus exposure and HLA in healthy donors. About the study: Drawn from HLA-typed donors, tens of millions of unique TCRs were held in an early data release.

With regard to this clone: As yet, its antigen is unknown.

Germline V CDR1 and CDR2: SGHRS, YFSETQ. V gave up 2 bases and J gave up 1 base, with 14 bases separating them. The CDR3 spans 16 residues. Primers: 60 Vbeta forward and 13 Jbeta reverse. Sequencing used immunoSEQ multiplex PCR; TCRdb keeps in-frame clones, though not all of them. This table has over 150,000 clones, 78% appearing once. General study points: The number of N-insertions in an Asian-associated ancestry cluster was reportedly below the approximately 700-donor mean in a later analysis.

The chain joins TRBV5-1 to TRBJ2-3, with D perhaps TRBD2 (5 bases). The receptor was derived from a woman between 45 and 60 years old in good health and CMV-seropositive. The sequenced sample consisted of PBMCs. This CDR3 is CASSFGLLRGTDTQYF. The CDR3 DNA is TGCGCCAGCAGCTTTGGACTCTTGAGGGGCACAGATACGCAGTATTTT.